This TCR beta chain was sequenced during a study of OX40 agonist ivuxolimab in advanced cancers. For the study at large: Partial responses were observed in three patients, of whom one had hepatocellular carcinoma and two had cutaneous melanoma. Study-level findings and limits: The specificity for antigen of the expanded peripheral T cells was not determined.

As regards this clone: Its antigen is not identified.

TCRdb keeps only in-frame clones here, not all; method: immunoSEQ multiplex PCR. The table has under 65,000 clones, 80% to 90% seen once. Trimming at V came to 3 bases and at J to 6 bases, leaving 7 bases not matched to a gene. CDR1 is LNHDA, CDR2 SQIVND, per germline (reference sequence). CDR3 size: 17 residues. Source: CD4+ or CD8+ T cells sorted from blood, taken in a trial of the OX40 agonist ivuxolimab. The source of this sequence is an adult with an advanced solid tumor such as melanoma, head and neck, liver or kidney cancer. The chain joins TRBV19 to TRBJ2-1; TRBD2 aligns across 14 bases. The CDR3 here is CASSMIRLAGGPNEQFF. The CDR3, as DNA: TGTGCCAGTAGTATGATAAGACTAGCGGGAGGGCCCAATGAGCAGTTCTTC.